This T cell receptor (beta chain) derives from a study of T cell repertoires in cytomegalovirus infection. The overall study: CMV epitopes in the study were HLA-C-restricted (recently identified) and HLA-B-restricted (well studied). From public TCR beta signatures came an indication of both CMV infection and matching HLA type.

This clonotype was seen many times. Its antigen remains unidentified. TCRdb reprocessed the reads with MiXCR, giving one entry per CDR3 protein. The profile shows 800,000 to 950,000 distinct CDR3 sequences, about 30% of them singletons. Study-level points and caveats: What dominated the ex vivo response were HLA-C-restricted CMV-specific TCR beta clonotypes. There were carriers of CMV plus the relevant HLA, and cumulative public TCR beta family frequency identified them.

The germline V and J ends were trimmed by 5 bases and 4 bases, with 9 bases remaining between them. CDR1 and CDR2 from the germline V gene are SGHAT and FQNNGV. This CDR3 contains 13 residues. V usage is TRBV11-2 and J usage is TRBJ1-5, with no clear D. The material sequenced was cultured CD8+ T cells from PBMCs, taken from culture after CMV antigen stimulation. The sequence was collected from a human donor in good health (CMV status not recorded). Some clones in this sample may be carry-over from other donors' samples. CDR3 coding DNA: TGTGCCAGCAGCACCGGACCGAATCAGCCCCAGCATTTT. This gives the protein CASSTGPNQPQHF. The whole variable domain, remainder taken from reference TRBV11-2 and TRBJ1-5, is EAGVAQSPRYKIIEKRQSVAFWCNPISGHATLYWYQQILGQGPKLLIQFQNNGVVDDSQLPKDRFSAERLKGVDSTLKIQPAKLEDSAVYLCASSTGPNQPQHFGDGTRLSIL.